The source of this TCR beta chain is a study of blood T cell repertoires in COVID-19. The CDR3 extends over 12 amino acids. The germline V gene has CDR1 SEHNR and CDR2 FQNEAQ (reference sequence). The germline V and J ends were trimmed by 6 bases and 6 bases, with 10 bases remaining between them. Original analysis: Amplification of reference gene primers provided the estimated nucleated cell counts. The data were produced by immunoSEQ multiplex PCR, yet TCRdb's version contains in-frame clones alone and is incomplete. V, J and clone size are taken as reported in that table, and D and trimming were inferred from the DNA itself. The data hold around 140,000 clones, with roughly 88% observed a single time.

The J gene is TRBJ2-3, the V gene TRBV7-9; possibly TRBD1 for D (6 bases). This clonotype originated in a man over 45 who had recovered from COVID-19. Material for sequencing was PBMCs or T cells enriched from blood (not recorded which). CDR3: CASRPRGDTQYF. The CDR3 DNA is TGTGCCAGCAGGCCAAGGGGGGATACGCAGTATTTT.